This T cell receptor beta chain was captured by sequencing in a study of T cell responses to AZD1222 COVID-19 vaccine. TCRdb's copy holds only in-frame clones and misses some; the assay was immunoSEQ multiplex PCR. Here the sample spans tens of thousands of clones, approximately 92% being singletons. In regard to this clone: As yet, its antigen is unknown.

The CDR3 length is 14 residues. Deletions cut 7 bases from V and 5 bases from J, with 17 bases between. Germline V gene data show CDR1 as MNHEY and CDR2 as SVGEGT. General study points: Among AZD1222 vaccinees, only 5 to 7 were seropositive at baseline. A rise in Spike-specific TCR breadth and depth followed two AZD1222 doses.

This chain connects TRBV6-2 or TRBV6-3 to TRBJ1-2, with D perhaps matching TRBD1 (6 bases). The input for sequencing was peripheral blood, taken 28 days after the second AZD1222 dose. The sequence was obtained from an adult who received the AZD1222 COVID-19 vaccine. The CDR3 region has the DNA TGTGCCAGCACCCCGAGGGGGTATCGGTATGGCTACACCTTC. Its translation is CASTPRGYRYGYTF.